The sequence of this T cell receptor beta chain was determined in a study of shared clonotypes between healthy human individuals. Study-level information: Every donor yielded three CD4 naive, three CD4 memory, two CD8 naive and one CD8 memory plate. Broader study findings: Though the depth was large, rarefaction showed that sorted-subset sequencing was incomplete. Specimens sampled were limited to blood, with tissue repertoires likely differing.

Between the trimmed V and J ends, which lost 7 bases and 4 bases, there was a span of 9 bases. This CDR3 spans 11 amino acids. CDR1 is DFQATT, CDR2 SNEGSKA, per germline (reference sequence). Assay execution took place at the deep level. Using immunoSEQ multiplex PCR, the repertoire was profiled, and TCRdb retains in-frame clones only, with some absent. The sample gives 2,500,000 or so clones, approximately 93% of which show up once; around 0.4% is in the top ten. In this sample, this clone turned up once. Its specificity is unknown. The sample comprised naive CD4+ T cells from PBMCs. Subset of the sample: CD45RA+ positively selected. This receptor was identified in a man younger than 35 in good health. Some clones in this sample may be carry-over from other donors' samples. The chain recombines TRBV20-1 with TRBJ2-3; TRBD2 is a possible D gene (6 bases). The CDR3 DNA follows: TGCAGTGGCAAGCGGGCAGATACGCAGTATTTT. It translates to CSGKRADTQYF.